Sequencing of this T cell receptor beta chain was carried out in a study of Ad26.COV2.S vaccination and SARS-CoV-2 variants. Study summary: In the study, Ad26.COV2.S was injected intramuscularly once, or twice 56 days apart. Broader study findings: It was vaccine recipients, not placebo recipients, who had the higher spike-specific TCR breadth.

Notes on this clone: No antigen is known for it.

The CDR3 runs to 11 residues. The germline V gene has CDR1 DFQATT and CDR2 SNEGSKA (reference sequence). Between the trimmed V and J ends, which lost 3 bases and 5 bases, there was a span of 7 bases. TCRdb's table, derived via immunoSEQ multiplex PCR, lists solely in-frame clones and lacks some. Of about 400,000 clones in the sample, around 93% are singletons; the top ten hold roughly 1.7%. Treatment noted: some 20 received Ad26.COV2.S at low or high dose, single or two shots; several received placebo; per-sample allocation not given. Each sample was drawn 63 days after the first injection (of vaccine or placebo). This Boston cohort included adults aged 18-55 years.

The chain links TRBV20-1 to TRBJ1-2; unclear D gene. The material sequenced was peripheral blood, taken in a trial of Ad26.COV2.S vaccine versus placebo. The TCR was taken from a person aged 18-65 years who received the Ad26.COV2.S COVID-19 vaccine or a placebo. In nucleotides, the CDR3 is TGCAGTGCTAGGGACTTATATGGCTACACCTTC. Protein sequence: CSARDLYGYTF.